The 10 T cell receptor beta chains below all came from one sample that was sequenced in a study of T cell responses to AZD1222 COVID-19 vaccine. This table comes from immunoSEQ multiplex PCR, and its TCRdb copy is limited to in-frame clones, with some not included. The repertoire holds roughly 150,000 clones, roughly 89% seen once, with about 1.6% in the top ten. The source was peripheral blood, collected on day 0 of AZD1222 vaccination. Source of these receptors: an adult in good health.

The chain couples TRBV19 to TRBJ1-1; a weak D match, TRBD1 (5 bases). V gave up 7 bases and J gave up 0 bases, with 18 bases separating them. Germline lookup yields CDR1 LNHDA and CDR2 SQIVND (reference sequence). The CDR3 length is 16 residues. In nucleotides, the CDR3 is TGTGCCAGTACCCCCTCCCGTGGGGCAATGAACACTGAAGCTTTCTTT. Residues: CASTPSRGAMNTEAFF.

The chain has TRBV3-1 (or the pseudogene TRBV3-2) and TRBJ2-2; 13 bases are a match to TRBD2. The ends lost 4 bases at V and 9 bases at J; junction bases unmatched: 8. CDR3 length: 16 amino acids. Germline V CDR1 and CDR2: LGHDT, YNNKEL (reference sequence). The DNA of the CDR3 is TGTGCCAGCAGCCCCACCCGACTAGCGGGAGGAAGGGAGCTGTTTTTT. Translated: CASSPTRLAGGRELFF.

The table lists this clone with a few counts. The CDR3 region is CASSYVSRGGFSEQFF. The CDR3, as DNA: TGTGCCAGCAGTTACGTATCGCGGGGGGGCTTCAGTGAGCAGTTCTTC. The chain carries TRBV6-2 or TRBV6-3 and TRBJ2-1, with 9 nucleotides matching TRBD2. Germline loops: CDR1 MNHEY, CDR2 SVGEGT. V lost 2 bases and J lost 9; bases outside the gene matches: 11. The CDR3 consists of 16 residues.

The V call is TRBV28, the J call TRBJ2-7; 9 bases agree with TRBD1. CDR3 size: 14 residues. Germline V gene data show CDR1 as MDHEN and CDR2 as SYDVKM. CDR3 protein: CATQTGTGSREQYF. The DNA for the CDR3 is TGTGCTACTCAAACCGGGACAGGGTCGAGGGAGCAGTACTTC.

The chain links TRBV5-1 to TRBJ1-4; D uncertain. Trimming cost V 0 bases and J 8 bases, with 8 bases left between them. Germline V gives CDR1 SGHRS, CDR2 YFSETQ. This CDR3 contains 13 residues. The CDR3 coding sequence is TGCGCCAGCAGCTTGGACCCAGGAGAAAAACTGTTTTTT. Its protein product is CASSLDPGEKLFF.

V is TRBV15 and J is TRBJ2-2; unclear D gene. The CDR3 covers 14 residues. Trimming removed 0 bases at V and 4 bases at J, with 6 bases between. Looked up from germline, CDR1 is LNHNV and CDR2 is YYDKDF (reference sequence). DNA of the CDR3: TGTGCCACCAGCAGAGACGGGTTCACCGGGGAGCTGTTTTTT. It is translated as CATSRDGFTGELFF.

The J gene is TRBJ2-1, the V gene TRBV21-1; whether TRBD2, the table's D call, matches the DNA was not checked. TRBV21-1 is a listed pseudogene. The CDR3 has 15 amino acids. In nucleotides, the CDR3 is TGTGCCAGCAGCACCCGGACTATGAAATACAATGAGCAGTTCTTC. This codes for CASSTRTMKYNEQFF.

The chain carries TRBV27 and TRBJ2-7, with 7 bases aligning to TRBD2. CDR1 and CDR2 (germline): MNHEY, SMNVEV (reference sequence). This CDR3 comprises 14 residues. V gave up 3 bases and J gave up 4 bases; unmatched junction bases: 6. The CDR3 DNA reads as TGTGCCAGCAGTTTCGCCCAGGGAGGGTACGAGCAGTACTTC. It is translated as CASSFAQGGYEQYF.

This chain connects TRBV7-2 to TRBJ2-5; TRBD1 might be the D (5 bases). CDR1 is SGHTA and CDR2 is FQGNSA in the germline V gene. V lost 8 bases and J 3 bases, leaving 19 bases between the germline ends. The CDR3 runs to 15 residues. CDR3 region: CASGAPNRTKETQYF. CDR3 nucleotides: TGTGCCAGCGGAGCCCCGAACAGGACCAAAGAGACCCAGTACTTC.

The chain is built from TRBV4-2 and TRBJ2-7; no reliable D call. The CDR3 loop spans 14 amino acids. Trimming cost V 1 base and J 9 bases, with 16 bases left between them. Germline CDR1 and CDR2: LGHNA and YNFKEQ. In DNA form, the CDR3 reads TGTGCCAGCAGCCAAGGCGTCAGGTCTAAGGGGCAGTACTTC. As protein: CASSQGVRSKGQYF.